The sample holds many counts of the clone carrying this T cell receptor (beta chain). Its antigen is unknown. TCRdb fed the 5' RACE reads into MiXCR, producing one record per CDR3 protein. The repertoire holds 500,000 to 650,000 distinct CDR3 sequences, with about 12% as singletons. This sample is part of a study of T cells after yellow fever vaccination. Study information: Preparation used SMART-Seq v4 Ultra Low Input for the low-cell-number fractions. Study results and limitations: The bulk population could contribute abundant contaminating clonotypes to FACS-sorted repertoires. After the booster, 96% of CD4 and 88% of CD8 primary-response clones were re-detected.

The V end lost 0 bases, the J end lost 5 bases, and 12 bases lay between the germline ends. Germline V gene lookup returns CDR1 GTSNPN and CDR2 SVGIG (reference sequence). The CDR3 extends over 14 amino acids. The starting material was PBMCs, obtained on the day of the yellow fever booster vaccination. The clonotype comes from a young man who received the YFV17D yellow fever vaccine. This sequence joins TRBV30 and TRBJ2-3; maybe TRBD2 (6 bases). CDR3 coding DNA: TGTGCCTGGAGTGTACCGGAGGGAGTAGATACGCAGTATTTT. The encoded protein is CAWSVPEGVDTQYF.